This section outlines one T cell receptor (beta chain) sequence together with its context. Its antigen is not known. Amplification by 5'RACE using constant-segment primers produced TCR alpha and TCR beta cDNA libraries that carried sample barcodes and UMIs. Via MiXCR, TCRdb re-called the 5' RACE reads, giving one row per CDR3 protein. The sample contains some 250,000 distinct CDR3 sequences, around 10% of which appear only once. This entry is derived from a study of T-cell memory formation after mild COVID-19. Study-level background: The two donors had largely donor-specific TCR clusters. The study's findings and limits: That cross-reactive memory joined was suggested by some responding clones appearing in pre-infection memory. Whereas later expanders leaned CD4+, clones contracting day 15 to 85 showed a balanced CD4/CD8 makeup.

The sequencing sample was made of PBMCs or a T cell subset sorted from them (not recorded which). The sequence was obtained from a man younger than 35 who had mild COVID-19 (a few samples of this study predate the infection). Cell type and time point are not known.

CDR3 DNA: TGTGCGGCAGGGGGATCACCCCTCCACTTT. Translating it yields CAAGGSPLHF. The chain joins TRBV19 to TRBJ1-6; 7 bases are a match to TRBD1. The germline V gene has CDR1 LNHDA and CDR2 SQIVND (reference sequence). This CDR3 contains 10 residues.